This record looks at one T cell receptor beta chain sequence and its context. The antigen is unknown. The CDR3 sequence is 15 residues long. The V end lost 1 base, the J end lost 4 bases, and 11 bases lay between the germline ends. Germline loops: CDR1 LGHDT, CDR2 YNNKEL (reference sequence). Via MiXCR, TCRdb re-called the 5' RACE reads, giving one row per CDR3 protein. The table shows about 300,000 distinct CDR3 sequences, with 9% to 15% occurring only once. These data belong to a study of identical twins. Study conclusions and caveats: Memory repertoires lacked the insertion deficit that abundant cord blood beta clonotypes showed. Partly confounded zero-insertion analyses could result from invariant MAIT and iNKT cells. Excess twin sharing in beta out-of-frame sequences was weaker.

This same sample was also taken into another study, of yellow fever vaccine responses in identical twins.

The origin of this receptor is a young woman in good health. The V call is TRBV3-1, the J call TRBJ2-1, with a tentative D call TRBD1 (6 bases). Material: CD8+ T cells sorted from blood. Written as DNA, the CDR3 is TGTGCCAGCAGCCAAGGGCGGACAGCATACAATGAGCAGTTCTTC. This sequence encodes CASSQGRTAYNEQFF.